The clone carrying this TCR beta chain came up many times. Its target is unknown. The CDR3 is made up of 16 amino acids. The ends were cut back, 3 bases at V and 7 bases at J, with 25 bases in the middle. Germline V CDR1 and CDR2: DFQATT, SNEGSKA (reference sequence). A total of 2 million PBMCs stored at -80 degrees C provided the unsorted libraries. These data are taken from a study of neurological immune-mediated disorders. Study-level points and caveats: Patients with HTLV-1-associated myelopathy had the highest level of TCR clonal expansion, whereas patients with multiple sclerosis had the lowest level, falling beneath the level found in healthy controls. Among expanded clones, no CDR3 amino acid sequences were shared across subjects, a pattern suggesting private repertoires in all groups.

Every sequencing run generated in excess of 180 million TCR-beta sequences. These sequences covered 15-18 subjects. Each CDR3 protein gets one entry after TCRdb re-called the 5' RACE reads with MiXCR. This sample yields 39,000 or so distinct CDR3 sequences, of which over 2% are seen a single time; more than 10% belongs to the top ten. The sample taken for sequencing was PBMCs. The J gene is TRBJ2-7, the V gene TRBV20-1; either TRBD1 or TRBD2 may supply D (5 bases each). The receptor's source is a man aged 30 to 45 with multiple sclerosis. Here the CDR3 reads CSASPYMAGSRGEQYF. In DNA form, the CDR3 reads TGCAGTGCTAGCCCCTATATGGCAGGGTCAAGAGGGGAGCAGTACTTC.